The table lists the clone carrying this TCR beta chain with a few counts. Its antigen is currently unknown. This entry is derived from a study of Graves' ophthalmopathy and Graves' hyperthyroidism. On the study more broadly: No treatment had been given when peripheral blood was collected at initial diagnosis. Study outcomes and limitations: Most expanded clonotypes from thyroid (those above 0.001 frequency) were also found in blood.

The CDR3 extends over 16 amino acids. Germline V gene lookup returns CDR1 LGHDT and CDR2 YNNKEL (reference sequence). V lost 1 base and J 0 bases, leaving 10 bases between the germline ends. Diagnosis used clinical symptoms, serum thyroxine, TRAb, thyroid ultrasound and orbital computed tomography. Amplified TCR beta CDR3 regions were obtained using RNA transcripts as template. Investigators did first-round RT-PCR with HTBI primers, then second-round multiplex PCR. TCRdb re-called the multiplex PCR reads with MiXCR, one entry per CDR3 protein. Among hundreds of thousands of distinct CDR3 sequences, about 21% were seen once, and the ten largest hold approximately 3.2%.

The TCR originated in a woman in her late teens or twenties with stable Graves' hyperthyroidism. The chain recombines TRBV3-1 with TRBJ1-5, with D possibly TRBD1 on 5 matching bases. Sequencing was done on a sample of peripheral blood. The CDR3 nucleotides are TGTGCCAGCAGCCAAGGGCAGGGAGCTAGCAATCAGCCCCAGCATTTT. Translating it yields CASSQGQGASNQPQHF.